What follows is one TCR beta chain and its context. The data are from a study of neurological immune-mediated disorders. The unsorted libraries were generated from a total of 2 million PBMCs, which had been stored in RNAlater at -80 C. V shed 7 bases and J shed 4 bases, with 19 bases lying between them. The CDR3 runs to 15 residues. Germline CDR1 and CDR2: MGHRA and YSYEKL. Each CDR3 protein is one row after TCRdb ran MiXCR on the 5' RACE reads. The sample carries 100,000 to 150,000 distinct CDR3 sequences, roughly 3.2% recorded once. The receptor comes from a woman in her 30s with multiple sclerosis. The chain uses TRBV4-1 and TRBJ2-5, with D perhaps TRBD1 or TRBD2 (5 bases each). Sequenced material: PBMCs. Here the CDR3 reads CASTRGAGELETQYF. DNA of the CDR3: TGCGCCAGCACCCGAGGGGCCGGGGAACTAGAGACCCAGTACTTC.